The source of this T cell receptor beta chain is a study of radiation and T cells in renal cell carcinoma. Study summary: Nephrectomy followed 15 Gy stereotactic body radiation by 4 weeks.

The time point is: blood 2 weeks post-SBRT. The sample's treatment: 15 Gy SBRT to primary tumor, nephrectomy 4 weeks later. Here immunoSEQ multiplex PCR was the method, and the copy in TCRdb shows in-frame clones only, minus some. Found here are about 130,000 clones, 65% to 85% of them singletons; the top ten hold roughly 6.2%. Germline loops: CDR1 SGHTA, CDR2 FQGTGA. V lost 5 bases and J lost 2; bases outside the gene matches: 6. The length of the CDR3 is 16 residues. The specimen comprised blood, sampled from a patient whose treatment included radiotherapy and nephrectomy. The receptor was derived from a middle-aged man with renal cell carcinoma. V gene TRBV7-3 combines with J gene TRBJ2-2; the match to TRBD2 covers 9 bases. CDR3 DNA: TGTGCCAGCAGCGCGCAGACTAGCGGAAACACCGGGGAGCTGTTTTTT. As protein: CASSAQTSGNTGELFF.